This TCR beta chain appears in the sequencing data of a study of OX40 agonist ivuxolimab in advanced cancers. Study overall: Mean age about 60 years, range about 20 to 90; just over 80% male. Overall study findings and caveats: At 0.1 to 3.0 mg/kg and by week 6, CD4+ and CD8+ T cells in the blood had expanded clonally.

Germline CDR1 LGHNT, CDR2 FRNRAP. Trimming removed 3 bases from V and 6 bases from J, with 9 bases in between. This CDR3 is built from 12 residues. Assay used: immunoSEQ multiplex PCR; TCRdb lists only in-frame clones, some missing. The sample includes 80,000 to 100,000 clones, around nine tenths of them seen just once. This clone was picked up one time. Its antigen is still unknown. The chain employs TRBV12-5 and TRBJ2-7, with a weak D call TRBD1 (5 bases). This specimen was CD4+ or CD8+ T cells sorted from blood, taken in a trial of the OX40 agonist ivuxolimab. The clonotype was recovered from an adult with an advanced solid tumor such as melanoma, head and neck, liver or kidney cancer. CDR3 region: CASGFSGPEQYF. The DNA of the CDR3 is TGTGCTAGTGGTTTTTCAGGGCCCGAGCAGTACTTC.